This T cell receptor beta chain was captured in a study of post-analysis software for immune sequencing data. Overall study results and limits: Comparison of patients with controls showed a handful of TRBV segments more frequent in patients, TRBV5-6, TRBV5-1 and TRBV20-1 among them.

This clonotype occurred a few times. Its matching antigen is unknown. Incorporated into the TCR beta cDNA libraries were unique molecular identifiers, which served to reduce PCR and sequencing biases. Via MiXCR, TCRdb re-called the PCR reads, giving one row per CDR3 protein. The sample has approximately 730,000 distinct CDR3 sequences, approximately 44% seen once. The germline V gene has CDR1 MNHEY and CDR2 SMNVEV (reference sequence). The CDR3 extends over 13 amino acids. The chain joins TRBV27 to TRBJ2-7; D may be TRBD2 (6 bases). The receptor was isolated from a girl aged 10-17 years with multiple sclerosis. Sequenced sample: blood. The CDR3 protein is CSCGDLNSYEQYF. DNA of the CDR3: TGTTCCTGCGGGGACCTTAACTCCTACGAGCAGTACTTC.